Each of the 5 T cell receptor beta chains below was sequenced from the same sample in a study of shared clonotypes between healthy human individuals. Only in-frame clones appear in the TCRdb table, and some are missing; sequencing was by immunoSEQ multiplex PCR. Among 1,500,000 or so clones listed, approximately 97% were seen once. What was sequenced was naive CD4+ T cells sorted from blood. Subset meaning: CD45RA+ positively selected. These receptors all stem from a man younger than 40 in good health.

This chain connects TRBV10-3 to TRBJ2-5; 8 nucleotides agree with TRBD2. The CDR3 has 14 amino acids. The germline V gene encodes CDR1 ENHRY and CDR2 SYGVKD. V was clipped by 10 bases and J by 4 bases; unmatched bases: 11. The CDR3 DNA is TGTGCCACCCTGGGCCTAGCGGGTGGAGAGACCCAGTACTTC. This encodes CATLGLAGGETQYF.

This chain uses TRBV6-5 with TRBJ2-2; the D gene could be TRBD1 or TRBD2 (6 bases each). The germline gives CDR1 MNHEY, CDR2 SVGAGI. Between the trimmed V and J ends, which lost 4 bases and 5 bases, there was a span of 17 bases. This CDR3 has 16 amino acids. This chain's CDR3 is CASSFRRQAGTGELFF. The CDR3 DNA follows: TGTGCCAGCAGTTTCCGTCGACAGGCGGGGACCGGGGAGCTGTTTTTT.

The CDR3 reads CATSGQGNSYEQYF. CDR3 sequence (DNA): TGTGCCACCAGCGGACAGGGGAACTCCTACGAGCAGTACTTC. The chain combines TRBV15 with TRBJ2-7; 9 bases agree with TRBD1. Trimming cost V 5 bases and J 0 bases; bases outside gene matches: 2. Germline CDR1 reads LNHNV; CDR2 reads YYDKDF (reference sequence). The CDR3 runs 14 residues.

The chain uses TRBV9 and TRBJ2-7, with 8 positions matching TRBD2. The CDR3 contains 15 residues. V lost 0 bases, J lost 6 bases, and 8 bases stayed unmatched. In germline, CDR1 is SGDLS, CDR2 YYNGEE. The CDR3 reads CASSVVSGSIPEQYF. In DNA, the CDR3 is TGTGCCAGCAGCGTAGTAAGCGGGAGTATCCCCGAGCAGTACTTC.

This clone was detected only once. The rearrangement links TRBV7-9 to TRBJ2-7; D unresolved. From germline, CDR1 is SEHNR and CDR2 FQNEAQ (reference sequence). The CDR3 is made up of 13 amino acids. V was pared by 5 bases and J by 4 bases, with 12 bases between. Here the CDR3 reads CASSLSPGYEQYF. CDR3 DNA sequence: TGTGCCAGCAGCCTCAGTCCCGGGTACGAGCAGTACTTC.